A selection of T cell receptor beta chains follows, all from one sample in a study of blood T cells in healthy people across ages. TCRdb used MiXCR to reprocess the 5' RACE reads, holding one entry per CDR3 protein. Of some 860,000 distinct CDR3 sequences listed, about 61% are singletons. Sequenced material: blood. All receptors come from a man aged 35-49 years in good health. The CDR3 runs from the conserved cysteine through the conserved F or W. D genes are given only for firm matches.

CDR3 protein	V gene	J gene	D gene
CASRGTPGYTF	TRBV28	TRBJ1-2	.
CASSQGDFLAGGLGRNEQFF	TRBV3-1	TRBJ2-1	TRBD2
CATSARATLLDNTQYF	TRBV24-1	TRBJ2-3	.
CASSGDPTSYGYTF	TRBV27	TRBJ1-2	.
CSVESAGLLHYGYTF	TRBV29-1	TRBJ1-2	.
CASSPQSASGQETQYF	TRBV7-7	TRBJ2-5	.
CSVDSQGSSREQYF	TRBV29-1	TRBJ2-5	.
CASGTQGAGKNIQYF	TRBV12-3/TRBV12-4	.	TRBD1
CASTRAGGTDTQYF	TRBV13	TRBJ2-3	TRBD2
CASSLGGGLPTDTQYF	TRBV5-5	TRBJ2-3	TRBD2
CACSRDRVSYEQYF	TRBV6-1	TRBJ2-7	TRBD1
CATRSGSSTDAQYF	TRBV2	TRBJ2-3	.
CASKVASGELFF	TRBV2	TRBJ2-2	.
CASSQDRFMNTEAFF	TRBV3-1	TRBJ1-1	.
CASSEVGKSNQPQHF	TRBV6-1	TRBJ1-5	.
CSVRTSGGRILPDTQYF	TRBV29-1	TRBJ2-3	TRBD2
CASSLIGFGNINEQFF	TRBV27	TRBJ2-1	.
CASSREPGQTTDTQYF	TRBV4-3	TRBJ2-3	TRBD1
CASSPYQSSYEQYF	TRBV27	TRBJ2-7	.
CASSFSGALTETQYF	TRBV7-3	TRBJ2-5	.
CASSGLAGGPGEQFF	TRBV12-3/TRBV12-4	TRBJ2-1	TRBD2
CASSFSGGSGEQYF	TRBV12-3/TRBV12-4	TRBJ2-7	.
CASSSDGSISPQHF	TRBV12-3/TRBV12-4	TRBJ1-5	.
CASTPAINYGYTF	TRBV28	TRBJ1-2	.
CSPLMTSGLYNEQFF	TRBV20-1	TRBJ2-1	TRBD2
CASTLGGTSRNEQYF	TRBV2	TRBJ2-5	TRBD2
CATSSDRTGLNEKLFF	TRBV15	TRBJ1-4	TRBD1
CASSQVPPQQGNYGYTF	TRBV3-1	TRBJ1-2	.
CASSDYRGTKNIQYF	TRBV7-9	TRBJ2-4	TRBD1
CASSISLETQYF	TRBV28	TRBJ2-5	.
CASSCEHRRYQETQYF	TRBV27	TRBJ2-5	.
CASSKGGMNTEAFF	TRBV21-1	TRBJ1-1	.
CASSEPNDEQYF	TRBV9	TRBJ2-7	.
CASSQEGGAGGAKNIQYF	TRBV4-1	TRBJ2-4	.
CASGLAPGGDYGYTF	TRBV12-5	TRBJ1-2	.
CASSSRQESTDTQYF	TRBV27	TRBJ2-3	.
CASSQDPYVDAEQYF	TRBV3-1	TRBJ2-5	.
CSARGLAGVDNEQYF	TRBV20-1	TRBJ2-7	TRBD2
CSVEPSGSPETQYF	TRBV29-1	TRBJ2-5	.
CASSRVHSSGANVLTF	TRBV7-8	TRBJ2-6	.
CASGRQTSYEQYF	TRBV2	TRBJ2-7	.
CASRETGKDEQYF	TRBV6-2/TRBV6-3	TRBJ2-7	TRBD1
CSAPMGGNPGYTF	TRBV20-1	TRBJ1-2	.
CSASPLGAQRYEQYF	TRBV20-1	.	.
CASGLEWGQQNTGELFF	TRBV12-5	TRBJ2-2	.
CASSLPVERDTQYF	TRBV11-3	TRBJ2-3	.
CASSGWANTEAFF	TRBV5-1	TRBJ1-1	.
CASSSMGQGEKLFF	TRBV5-5	TRBJ1-4	TRBD1
CASSSPSGGTDTQYF	TRBV7-3	TRBJ2-3	.
CASSLDGENGQFF	TRBV5-1	TRBJ2-1	.
CASGPRRQETQYF	TRBV6-2/TRBV6-3	TRBJ2-5	.
CSVQAGGPDTQYF	TRBV29-1	TRBJ2-3	TRBD2
CASDGGAYGYTF	TRBV7-2	TRBJ1-2	.
CSARDLGVLSSNQPQHF	TRBV20-1	TRBJ1-5	.
CASSLGGQGQFF	TRBV7-8	TRBJ2-1	.
CASSLSGGFTDTQYF	TRBV7-2	TRBJ2-3	TRBD2
CASSNSGTNPQTDTQYF	TRBV7-3	TRBJ2-3	TRBD2
CASSSPLLSPYNEQFF	TRBV27	TRBJ2-1	.
CASSLSLAGGTDTQYF	TRBV28	TRBJ2-3	TRBD2